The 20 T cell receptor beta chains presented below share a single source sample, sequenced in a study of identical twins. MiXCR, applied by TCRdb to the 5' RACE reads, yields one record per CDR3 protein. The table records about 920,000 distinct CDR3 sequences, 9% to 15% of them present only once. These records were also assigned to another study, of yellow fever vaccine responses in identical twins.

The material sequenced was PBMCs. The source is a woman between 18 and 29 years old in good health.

CDR3 coding DNA: TGCAGTGCTAGTGGGACTAGCGGAGAGACCCAGTACTTC. Translated, it gives CSASGTSGETQYF. The genes are TRBV20-1 and TRBJ2-5; 11 positions match TRBD2. This CDR3 contains 13 residues. Germline trimming cut 3 bases from V and 4 bases from J; bases unmatched to any gene: 1. Per germline, CDR1 DFQATT and CDR2 SNEGSKA (reference sequence).

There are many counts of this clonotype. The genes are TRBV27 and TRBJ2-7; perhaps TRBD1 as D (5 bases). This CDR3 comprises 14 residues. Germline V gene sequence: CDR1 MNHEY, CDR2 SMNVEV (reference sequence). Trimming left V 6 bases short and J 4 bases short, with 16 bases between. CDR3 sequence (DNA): TGTGCCAGCAGCCCCGGACAACTGATTTACGAGCAGTACTTC. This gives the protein CASSPGQLIYEQYF.

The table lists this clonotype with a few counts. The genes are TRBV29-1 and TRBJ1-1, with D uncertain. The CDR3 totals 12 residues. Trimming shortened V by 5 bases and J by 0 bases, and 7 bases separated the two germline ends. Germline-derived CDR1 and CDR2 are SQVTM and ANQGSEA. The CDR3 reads CSVTRLNTEAFF. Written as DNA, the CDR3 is TGCAGCGTTACCCGCCTGAACACTGAAGCTTTCTTT.

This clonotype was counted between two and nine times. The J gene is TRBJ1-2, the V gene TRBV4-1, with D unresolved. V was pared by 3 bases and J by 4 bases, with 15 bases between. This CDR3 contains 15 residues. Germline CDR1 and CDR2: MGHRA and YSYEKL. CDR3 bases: TGCGCCAGCAGCCAGATGGATGGCAGCAGCTATGGCTACACCTTC. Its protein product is CASSQMDGSSYGYTF.

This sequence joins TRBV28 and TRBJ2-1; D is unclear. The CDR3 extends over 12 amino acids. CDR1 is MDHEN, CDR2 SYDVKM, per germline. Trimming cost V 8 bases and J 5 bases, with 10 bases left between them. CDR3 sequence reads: CASFRKNNEQFF. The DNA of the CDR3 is TGTGCCAGCTTTCGGAAAAACAATGAGCAGTTCTTC.

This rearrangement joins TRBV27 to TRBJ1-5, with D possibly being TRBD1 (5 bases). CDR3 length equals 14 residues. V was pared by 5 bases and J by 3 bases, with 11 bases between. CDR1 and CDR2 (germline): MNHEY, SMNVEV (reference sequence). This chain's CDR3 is CASSKRRDNQPQHF. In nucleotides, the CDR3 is TGTGCCAGCAGTAAGCGCAGGGACAATCAGCCCCAGCATTTT.

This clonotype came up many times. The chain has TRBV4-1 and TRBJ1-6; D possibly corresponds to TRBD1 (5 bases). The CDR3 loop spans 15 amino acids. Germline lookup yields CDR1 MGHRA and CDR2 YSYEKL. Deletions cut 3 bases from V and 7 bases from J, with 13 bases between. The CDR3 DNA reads TGCGCCAGCAGCCATCTTTCAGGGAACAATTCACCCCTCCACTTT. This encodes CASSHLSGNNSPLHF.

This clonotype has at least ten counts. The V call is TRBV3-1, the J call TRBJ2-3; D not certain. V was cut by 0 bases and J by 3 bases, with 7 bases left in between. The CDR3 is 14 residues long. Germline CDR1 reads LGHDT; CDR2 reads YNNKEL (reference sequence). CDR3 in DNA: TGTGCCAGCAGCCAAGATCGGCGGACAGATACGCAGTATTTT. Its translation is CASSQDRRTDTQYF.

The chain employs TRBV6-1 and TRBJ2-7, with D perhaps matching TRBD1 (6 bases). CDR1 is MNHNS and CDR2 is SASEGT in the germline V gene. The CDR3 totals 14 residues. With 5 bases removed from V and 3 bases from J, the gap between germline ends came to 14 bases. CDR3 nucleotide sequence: TGTGCCAGCAGTACGGGGACACCGAACTACGAGCAGTACTTC. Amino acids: CASSTGTPNYEQYF.

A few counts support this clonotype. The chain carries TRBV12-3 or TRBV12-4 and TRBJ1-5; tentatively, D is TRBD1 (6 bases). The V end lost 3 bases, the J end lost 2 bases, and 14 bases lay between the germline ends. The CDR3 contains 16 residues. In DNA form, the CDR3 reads TGTGCCAGCAGTTTGGGCGGACAGAGTGGCAATCAGCCCCAGCATTTT. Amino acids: CASSLGGQSGNQPQHF.

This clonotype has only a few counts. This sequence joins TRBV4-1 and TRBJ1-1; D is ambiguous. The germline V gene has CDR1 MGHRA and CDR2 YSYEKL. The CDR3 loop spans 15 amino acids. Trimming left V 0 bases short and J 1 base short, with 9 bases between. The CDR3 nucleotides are TGCGCCAGCAGCCAAGATCCGGGTCCGAACACTGAAGCTTTCTTT. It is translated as CASSQDPGPNTEAFF.

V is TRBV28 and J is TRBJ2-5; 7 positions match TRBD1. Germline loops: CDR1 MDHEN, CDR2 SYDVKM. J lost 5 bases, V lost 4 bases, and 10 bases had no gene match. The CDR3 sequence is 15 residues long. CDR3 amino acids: CASSSETGAGETQYF. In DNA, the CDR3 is TGTGCCAGCAGTTCAGAAACAGGGGCAGGGGAGACCCAGTACTTC.

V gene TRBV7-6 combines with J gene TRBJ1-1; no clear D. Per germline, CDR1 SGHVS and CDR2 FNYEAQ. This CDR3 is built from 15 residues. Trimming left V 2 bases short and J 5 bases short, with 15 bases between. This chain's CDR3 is CASSLSGGLVTEAFF. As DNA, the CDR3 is TGTGCCAGCAGCTTATCGGGAGGGCTCGTTACTGAAGCTTTCTTT. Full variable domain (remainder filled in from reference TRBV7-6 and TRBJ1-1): GAGVSQSPRYKVTKRGQDVALRCDPISGHVSLYWYRQALGQGPEFLTYFNYEAQQDKSGLPNDRFSAERPEGSISTLTIQRTEQRDSAMYRCASSLSGGLVTEAFFGQGTRLTVV.

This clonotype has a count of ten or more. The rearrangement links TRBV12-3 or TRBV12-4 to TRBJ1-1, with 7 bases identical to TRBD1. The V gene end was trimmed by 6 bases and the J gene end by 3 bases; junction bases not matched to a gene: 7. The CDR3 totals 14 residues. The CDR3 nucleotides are TGTGCCAGCAGCCTCAGGGGGTCGGACACTGAAGCTTTCTTT. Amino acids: CASSLRGSDTEAFF.

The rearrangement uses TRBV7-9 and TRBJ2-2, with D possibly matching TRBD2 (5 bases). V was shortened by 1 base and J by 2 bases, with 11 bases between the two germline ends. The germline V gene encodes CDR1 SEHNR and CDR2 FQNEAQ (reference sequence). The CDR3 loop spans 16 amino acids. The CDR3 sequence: CASSLGVASNTGELFF. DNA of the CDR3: TGTGCCAGCAGCTTAGGGGTAGCGAGTAACACCGGGGAGCTGTTTTTT.

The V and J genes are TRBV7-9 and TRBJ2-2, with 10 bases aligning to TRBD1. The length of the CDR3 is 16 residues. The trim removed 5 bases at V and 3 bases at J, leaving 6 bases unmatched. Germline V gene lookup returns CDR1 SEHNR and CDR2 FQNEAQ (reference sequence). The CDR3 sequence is CASSPDRGLDTGELFF. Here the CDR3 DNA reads TGTGCCAGCAGCCCCGACAGGGGGCTAGACACCGGGGAGCTGTTTTTT.

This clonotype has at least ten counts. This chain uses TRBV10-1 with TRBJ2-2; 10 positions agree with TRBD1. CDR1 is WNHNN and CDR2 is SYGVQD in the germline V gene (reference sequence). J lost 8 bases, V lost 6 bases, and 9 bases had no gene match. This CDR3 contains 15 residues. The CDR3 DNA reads TGCGCCAGCAGCCCTGGGGACAGGGGTGTTGGGGAGCTGTTTTTT. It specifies CASSPGDRGVGELFF.

For the CDR3, the DNA is TGTGCCAGCAGTGCATCCGGGACTAGCCTCACTGAGCAGTTCTTC. It encodes CASSASGTSLTEQFF. The genes are TRBV6-4 and TRBJ2-1; 9 nucleotides match TRBD2. The CDR3 contains 15 residues. V trimming: 4 bases; J trimming: 9 bases; junction bases outside the gene matches: 10. Germline V gives CDR1 MRHNA, CDR2 SNTAGT.

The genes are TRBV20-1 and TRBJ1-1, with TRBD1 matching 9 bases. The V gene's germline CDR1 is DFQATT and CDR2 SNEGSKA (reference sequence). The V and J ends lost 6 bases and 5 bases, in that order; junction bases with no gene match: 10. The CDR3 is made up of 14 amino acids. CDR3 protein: CSAPSGTGLTEAFF. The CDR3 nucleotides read TGCAGTGCCCCTTCCGGGACAGGGCTTACTGAAGCTTTCTTT.

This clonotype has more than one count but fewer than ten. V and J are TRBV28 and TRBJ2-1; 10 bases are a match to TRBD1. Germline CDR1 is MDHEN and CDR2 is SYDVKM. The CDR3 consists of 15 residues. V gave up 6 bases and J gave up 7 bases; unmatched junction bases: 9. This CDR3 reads CASSKTGGSLNEQFF. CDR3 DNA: TGTGCCAGCAGCAAGACAGGGGGCTCTTTGAATGAGCAGTTCTTC.